The present entry profiles one T cell receptor (beta chain) with its context. This clonotype was recorded at least ten times. The target of this receptor is not known. Per-base quality was not reported, and no clone a single base away is much larger than it. TCRdb names Illumina HiSeq 2500 as the instrument used. TCR beta libraries were prepared by quantitative 5'-RACE with molecular barcodes. The paper's data handling went like this. A new computational method based on a probabilistic model of VDJ rearrangement was used to identify disease-linked TCR variants. TCRdb handled the public reads itself, with Q25 trimming in fastp and clone calling in MiXCR, and kept productive beta chains. Rows with one shared CDR3 protein collapse into an entry with the most common genes and DNA. The V and J calls follow TCRdb's processing rather than the paper's. The sample table lists around 130,000 distinct CDR3 sequences, over 7% of them with a count of one. The ten largest clonotypes hold approximately 3.3% of the sample.

In the germline V gene, CDR1 corresponds to SGDLS and CDR2 to YYNGEE. V is pared back by 3 bases and J by 4 bases, with 10 bases lying between the germline termini. The cysteine opens and the phenylalanine closes a CDR3 of 14 amino acids. The entry retains the CDR3 DNA only, 42 bases that are in frame from base 1. The data were obtained in a study of CD8 T cells in ankylosing spondylitis (dated by TCRdb to 2015 to 2018). About the study as a whole: To find TCR variants linked to disease, the study profiled T cell receptor beta repertoires in ankylosing spondylitis patients and healthy donors. The full study cohort comprised roughly 24 ankylosing spondylitis patients and about a hundred healthy donors. Peripheral blood was sampled, and synovial fluid was additionally collected from ankylosing spondylitis patients.

What the study reported, not specific to this receptor: Some of the motif variants had been reported before in the synovial fluid and blood of reactive arthritis patients, a finding that suggests common disease-initiation mechanisms. A TCR beta motif of several highly homologous amino acid variants appeared characteristic of blood from ankylosing spondylitis patients. The disease-linked clones were reported as significantly enriched in matched synovial fluid samples from ankylosing spondylitis patients. A CD8+ phenotype was shown by the disease-linked clones, which were found at relatively low frequencies in peripheral blood.

The source of this sequence is a male donor with ankylosing spondylitis or in good health (not recorded which). The specimen was blood, either unsorted or a sorted T cell fraction (not recorded which). The rearrangement joined TRBV9 to TRBJ2-2, with no confidently assigned D gene. At the DNA level, the sequence is TGTGCCAGCAGCGCCCAGTTTGGCACCGGGGAGCTGTTTTTT. This gives the protein CASSAQFGTGELFF.